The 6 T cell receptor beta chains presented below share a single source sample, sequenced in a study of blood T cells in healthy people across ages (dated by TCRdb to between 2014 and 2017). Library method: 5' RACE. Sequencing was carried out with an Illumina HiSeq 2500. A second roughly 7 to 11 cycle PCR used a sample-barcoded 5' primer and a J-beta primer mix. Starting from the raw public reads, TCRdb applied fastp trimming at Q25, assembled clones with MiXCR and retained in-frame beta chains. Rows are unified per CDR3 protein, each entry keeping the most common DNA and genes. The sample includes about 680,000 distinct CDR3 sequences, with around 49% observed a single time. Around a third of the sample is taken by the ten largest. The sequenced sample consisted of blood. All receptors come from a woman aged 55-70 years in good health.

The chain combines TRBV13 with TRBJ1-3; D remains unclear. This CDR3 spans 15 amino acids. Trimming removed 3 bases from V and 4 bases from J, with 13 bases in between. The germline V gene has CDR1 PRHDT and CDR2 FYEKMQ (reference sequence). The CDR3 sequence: CASSFGPSSGNTIYF. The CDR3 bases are TGTGCCAGCAGCTTCGGACCTTCCTCGGGAAACACCATATATTTT.

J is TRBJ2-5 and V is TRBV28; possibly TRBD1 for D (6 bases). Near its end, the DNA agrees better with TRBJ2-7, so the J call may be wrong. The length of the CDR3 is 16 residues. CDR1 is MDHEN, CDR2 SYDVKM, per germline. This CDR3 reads CASSFVPGQGMDEQYF. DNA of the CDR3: TGTGCCAGCAGTTTCGTCCCGGGACAAGGAATGGACGAGCAGTACTTC.

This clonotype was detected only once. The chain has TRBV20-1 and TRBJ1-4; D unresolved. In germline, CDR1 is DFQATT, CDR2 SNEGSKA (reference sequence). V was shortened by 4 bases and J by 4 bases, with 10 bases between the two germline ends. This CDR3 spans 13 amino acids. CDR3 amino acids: CSANGPLNEKLFF. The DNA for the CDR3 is TGCAGTGCTAACGGTCCTCTTAATGAAAAACTGTTTTTT.

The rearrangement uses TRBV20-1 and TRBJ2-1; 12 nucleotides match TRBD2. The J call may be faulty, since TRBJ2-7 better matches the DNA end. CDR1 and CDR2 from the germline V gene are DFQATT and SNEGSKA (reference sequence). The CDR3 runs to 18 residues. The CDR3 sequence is CSARLASGRASSYNEQYF. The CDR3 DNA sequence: TGCAGTGCTAGACTGGCTAGCGGGAGGGCTAGCTCCTACAATGAGCAGTACTTC.

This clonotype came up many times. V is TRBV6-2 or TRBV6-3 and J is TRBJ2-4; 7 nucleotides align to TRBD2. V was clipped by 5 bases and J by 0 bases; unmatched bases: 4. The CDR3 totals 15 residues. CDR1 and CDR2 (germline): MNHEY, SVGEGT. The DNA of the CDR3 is TGTGCCAGCAGTCGACTAGCAGAAGCCAAAAACATTCAGTACTTC. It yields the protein CASSRLAEAKNIQYF.

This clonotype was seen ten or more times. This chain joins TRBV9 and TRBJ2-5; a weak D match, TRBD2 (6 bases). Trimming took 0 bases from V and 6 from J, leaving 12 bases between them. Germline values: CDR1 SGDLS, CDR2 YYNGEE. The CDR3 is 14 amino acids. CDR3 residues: CASSVAGEYKTQYF. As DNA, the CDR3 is TGTGCCAGCAGCGTAGCGGGAGAGTACAAGACCCAGTACTTC.